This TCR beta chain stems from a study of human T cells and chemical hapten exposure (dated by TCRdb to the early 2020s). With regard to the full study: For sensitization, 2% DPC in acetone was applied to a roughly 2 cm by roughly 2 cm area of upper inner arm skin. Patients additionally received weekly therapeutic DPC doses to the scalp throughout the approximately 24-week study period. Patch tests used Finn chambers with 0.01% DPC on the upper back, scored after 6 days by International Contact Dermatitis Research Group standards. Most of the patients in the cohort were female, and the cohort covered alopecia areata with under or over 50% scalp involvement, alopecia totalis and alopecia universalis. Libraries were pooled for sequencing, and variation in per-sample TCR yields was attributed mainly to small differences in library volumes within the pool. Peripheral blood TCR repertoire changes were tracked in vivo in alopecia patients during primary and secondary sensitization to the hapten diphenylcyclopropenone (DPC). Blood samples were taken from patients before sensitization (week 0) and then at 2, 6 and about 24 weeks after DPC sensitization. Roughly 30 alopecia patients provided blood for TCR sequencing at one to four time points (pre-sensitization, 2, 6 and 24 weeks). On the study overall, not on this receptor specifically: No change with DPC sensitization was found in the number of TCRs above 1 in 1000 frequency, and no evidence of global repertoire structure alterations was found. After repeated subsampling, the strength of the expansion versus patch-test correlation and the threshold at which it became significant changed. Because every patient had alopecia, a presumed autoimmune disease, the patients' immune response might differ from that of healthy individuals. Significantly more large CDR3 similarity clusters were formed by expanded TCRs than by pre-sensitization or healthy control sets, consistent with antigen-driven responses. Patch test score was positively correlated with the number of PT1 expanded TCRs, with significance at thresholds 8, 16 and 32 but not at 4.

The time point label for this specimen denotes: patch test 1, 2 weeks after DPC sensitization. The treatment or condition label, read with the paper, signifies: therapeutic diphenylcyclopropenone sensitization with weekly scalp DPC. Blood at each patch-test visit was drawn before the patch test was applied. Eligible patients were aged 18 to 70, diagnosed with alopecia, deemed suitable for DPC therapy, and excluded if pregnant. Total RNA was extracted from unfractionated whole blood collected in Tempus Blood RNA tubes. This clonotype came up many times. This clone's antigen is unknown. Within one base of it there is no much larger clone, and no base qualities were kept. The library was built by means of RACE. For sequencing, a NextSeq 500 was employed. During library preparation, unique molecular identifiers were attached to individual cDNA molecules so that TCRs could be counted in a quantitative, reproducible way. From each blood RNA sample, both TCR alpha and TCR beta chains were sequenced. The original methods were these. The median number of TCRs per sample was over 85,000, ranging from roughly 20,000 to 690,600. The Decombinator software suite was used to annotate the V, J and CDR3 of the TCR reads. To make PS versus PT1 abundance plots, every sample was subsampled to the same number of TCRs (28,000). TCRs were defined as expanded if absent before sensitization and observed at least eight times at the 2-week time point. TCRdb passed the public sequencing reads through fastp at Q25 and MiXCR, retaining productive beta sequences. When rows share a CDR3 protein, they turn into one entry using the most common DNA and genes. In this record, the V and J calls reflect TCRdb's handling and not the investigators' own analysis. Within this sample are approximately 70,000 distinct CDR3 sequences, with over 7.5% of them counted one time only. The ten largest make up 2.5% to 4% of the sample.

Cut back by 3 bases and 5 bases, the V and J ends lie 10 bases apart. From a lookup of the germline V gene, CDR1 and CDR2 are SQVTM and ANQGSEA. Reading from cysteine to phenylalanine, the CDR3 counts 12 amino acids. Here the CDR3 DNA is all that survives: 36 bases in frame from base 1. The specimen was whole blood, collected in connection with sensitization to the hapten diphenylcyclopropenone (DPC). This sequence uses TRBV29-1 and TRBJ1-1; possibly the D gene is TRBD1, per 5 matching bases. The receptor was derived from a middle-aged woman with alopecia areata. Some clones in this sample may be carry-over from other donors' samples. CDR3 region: CSVEGERTEAFF. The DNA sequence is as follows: TGCAGCGTTGAGGGGGAGAGGACTGAAGCTTTCTTT.